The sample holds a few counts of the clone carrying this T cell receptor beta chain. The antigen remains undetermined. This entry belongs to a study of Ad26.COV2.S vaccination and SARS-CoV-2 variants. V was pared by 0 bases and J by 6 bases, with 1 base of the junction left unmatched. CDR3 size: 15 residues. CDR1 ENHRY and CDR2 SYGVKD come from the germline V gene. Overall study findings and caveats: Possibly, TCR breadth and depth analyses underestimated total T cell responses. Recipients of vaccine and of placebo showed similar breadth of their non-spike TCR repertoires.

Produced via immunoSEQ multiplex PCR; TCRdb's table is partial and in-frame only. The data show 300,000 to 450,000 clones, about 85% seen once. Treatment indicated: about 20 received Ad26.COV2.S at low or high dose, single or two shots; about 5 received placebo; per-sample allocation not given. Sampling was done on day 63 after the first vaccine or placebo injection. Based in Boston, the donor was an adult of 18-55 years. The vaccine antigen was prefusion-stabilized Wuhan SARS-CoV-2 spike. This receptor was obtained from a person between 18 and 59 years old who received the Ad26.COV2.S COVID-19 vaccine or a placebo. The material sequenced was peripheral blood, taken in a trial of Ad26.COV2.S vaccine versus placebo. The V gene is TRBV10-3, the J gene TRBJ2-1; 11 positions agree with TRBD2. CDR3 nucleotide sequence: TGTGCCATCAGTGAGTCACTAGCGGGAGTCAATGAGCAGTTCTTC. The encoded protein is CAISESLAGVNEQFF.